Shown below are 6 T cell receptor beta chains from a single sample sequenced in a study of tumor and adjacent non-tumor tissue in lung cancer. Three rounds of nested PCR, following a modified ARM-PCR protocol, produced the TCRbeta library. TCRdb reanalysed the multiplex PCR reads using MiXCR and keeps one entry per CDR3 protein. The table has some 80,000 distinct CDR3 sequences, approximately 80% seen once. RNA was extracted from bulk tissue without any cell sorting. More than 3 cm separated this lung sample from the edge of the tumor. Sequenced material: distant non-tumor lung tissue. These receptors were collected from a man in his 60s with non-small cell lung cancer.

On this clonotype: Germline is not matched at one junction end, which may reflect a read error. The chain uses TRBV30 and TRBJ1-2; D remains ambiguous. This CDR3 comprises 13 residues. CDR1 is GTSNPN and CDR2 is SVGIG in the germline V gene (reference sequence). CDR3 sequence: CTWTRTMNYGYTF. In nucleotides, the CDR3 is TGTACCTGGACCCGGACTATGAATTATGGCTACACCTTC.

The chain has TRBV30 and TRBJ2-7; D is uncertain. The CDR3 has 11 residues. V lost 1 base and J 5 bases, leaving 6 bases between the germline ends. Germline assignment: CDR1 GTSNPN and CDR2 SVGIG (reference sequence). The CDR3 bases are TGTGCCTGGAGTGATGGAGACGAGCAGTACTTC. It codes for CAWSDGDEQYF.

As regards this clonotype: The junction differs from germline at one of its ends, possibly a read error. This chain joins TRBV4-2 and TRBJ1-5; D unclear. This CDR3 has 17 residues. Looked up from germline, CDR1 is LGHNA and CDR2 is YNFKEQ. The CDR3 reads CASNQDAKAEYNQPQHF. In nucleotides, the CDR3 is TGTGCCAGCAACCAAGATGCGAAGGCAGAATACAATCAGCCCCAGCATTTT.

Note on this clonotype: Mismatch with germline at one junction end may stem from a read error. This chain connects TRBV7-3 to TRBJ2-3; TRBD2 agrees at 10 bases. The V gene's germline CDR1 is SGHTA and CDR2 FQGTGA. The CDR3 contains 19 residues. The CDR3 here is CASSFRGSSGGAPTDAQYF. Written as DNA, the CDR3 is TGTGCAAGCAGCTTCCGGGGGTCGAGCGGGGGGGCCCCCACAGATGCGCAGTATTTT.

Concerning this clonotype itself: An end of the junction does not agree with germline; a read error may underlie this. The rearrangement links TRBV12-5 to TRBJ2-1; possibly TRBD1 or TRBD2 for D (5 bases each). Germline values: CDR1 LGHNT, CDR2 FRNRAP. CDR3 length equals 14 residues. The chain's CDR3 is CASGPGRNYYEQFF. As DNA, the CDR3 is TGTGCTAGTGGTCCGGGACGAAACTACTATGAGCAGTTCTTC.

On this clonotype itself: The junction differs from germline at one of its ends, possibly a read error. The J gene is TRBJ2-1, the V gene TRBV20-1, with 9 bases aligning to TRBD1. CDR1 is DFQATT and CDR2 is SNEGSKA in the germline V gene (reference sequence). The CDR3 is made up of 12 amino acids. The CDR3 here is CTARDRADGQFF. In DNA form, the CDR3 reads TGCACTGCTAGGGACAGGGCCGATGGACAGTTCTTC.